Below, 18 T cell receptor beta chains from the same sample are listed, as sequenced in a study of cytomegalovirus exposure and HLA in healthy donors listed by TCRdb under 2017. Libraries were prepared through the immunoSEQ multiplex PCR assay. A mixture of 60 forward primers for TCR Vbeta segments and 13 reverse primers for TCR Jbeta segments was used in the multiplex PCR. This is the immuneACCESS table as TCRdb keeps it, with only in-frame sequences that have V and J called. A part of the clones is gone; compared with another copy, unresolved V genes explain less than half, and the rest is unexplained. A total of fewer than 150,000 clones appear in this sample, around 80% of them only once. About 2.2% of the sample belongs to the ten largest clones. The sequenced material came from PBMCs. These receptors were obtained from a young man in good health and CMV-seronegative.

The chain combines TRBV27 with TRBJ2-2, with 8 bases identical to TRBD1. Trimming removed 5 bases from V and 5 bases from J; junction bases left unmatched: 7. The CDR3 sequence is 15 residues long. CDR1 MNHEY and CDR2 SMNVEV come from the germline V gene (reference sequence). The CDR3, as DNA: TGTGCCAGCAGTCTCAGGGGGCAAGGGACCGGGGAGCTGTTTTTT. This gives the protein CASSLRGQGTGELFF.

This chain uses TRBV27 with TRBJ1-1, with a tentative D call TRBD1 (6 bases). Trimming shortened V by 10 bases and J by 3 bases, and 21 bases separated the two germline ends. The CDR3 loop spans 15 amino acids. Germline V gene lookup returns CDR1 MNHEY and CDR2 SMNVEV (reference sequence). The CDR3 loop is CATGPGHRRDTEAFF. The CDR3 nucleotides read TGTGCCACCGGCCCGGGACACCGGCGAGACACTGAAGCTTTCTTT.

In this sample, this clone turned up once. This chain joins TRBV19 and TRBJ2-1; D may be TRBD2 (5 bases). Germline-derived CDR1 and CDR2 are LNHDA and SQIVND (reference sequence). V lost 11 bases to trimming and J lost 2 bases, with 16 bases between them. This CDR3 has 14 amino acids. CDR3 protein: CAAGGVGAYNEQFF. CDR3 DNA: TGTGCCGCCGGAGGAGTCGGGGCCTACAATGAGCAGTTCTTC.

The rearrangement links TRBV4-1 to TRBJ2-3; weak D call: TRBD1 (6 bases). Germline V gene lookup returns CDR1 MGHRA and CDR2 YSYEKL. Trimming removed 1 base at V and 4 bases at J, with 6 bases between. The CDR3 totals 13 residues. CDR3 residues: CASSQGTADTQYF. The CDR3 bases are TGCGCCAGCAGCCAAGGGACAGCAGATACGCAGTATTTT.

The J gene is TRBJ2-3, the V gene TRBV5-1; possible D gene TRBD2, 7 bases. The ends were cut back, 4 bases at V and 0 bases at J, with 21 bases in the middle. The CDR3 has 18 residues. Germline lookup yields CDR1 SGHRS and CDR2 YFSETQ. DNA of the CDR3: TGCGCCAGCAGCCTGGTGGCCAGCGGGACAACTAGCACAGATACGCAGTATTTT. This sequence encodes CASSLVASGTTSTDTQYF.

Here the CDR3 DNA reads TGCGCCAGCAGCCAAGAGAGCGTCGGGTTTTCTTCCTACGAGCAGTACTTC. Its protein product is CASSQESVGFSSYEQYF. The J gene is TRBJ2-7, the V gene TRBV4-1; no reliable D call. The V gene's germline CDR1 is MGHRA and CDR2 YSYEKL. Between the trimmed V and J ends, which lost 0 bases and 1 base, there was a span of 16 bases. CDR3 length equals 17 residues.

The chain is built from TRBV5-5 and TRBJ1-4; TRBD1 might be the D (5 bases). The germline V gene has CDR1 SGHKS and CDR2 YYEKEE (reference sequence). The CDR3 covers 15 residues. Trimming removed 1 base from V and 7 bases from J, with 14 bases in between. The CDR3 protein is CASSLRVRGGEKLFF. The CDR3 region has the DNA TGTGCCAGCAGCTTGAGGGTGCGGGGGGGTGAAAAACTGTTTTTT.

The chain joins TRBV27 to TRBJ2-1; maybe TRBD1 (6 bases). Looked up from germline, CDR1 is MNHEY and CDR2 is SMNVEV (reference sequence). The length of the CDR3 is 16 residues. Trimming pared 4 bases from V and 3 bases from J, leaving 16 bases between. CDR3 coding DNA: TGTGCCAGCAGTTCCTCCGGGACAAGCCTCTACAATGAGCAGTTCTTC. It translates to CASSSSGTSLYNEQFF.

The chain couples TRBV27 to TRBJ1-4; 7 bases are a match to TRBD1. The CDR3 spans 13 residues. Per the germline V gene, CDR1 is MNHEY and CDR2 is SMNVEV (reference sequence). Germline trimming cut 1 base from V and 10 bases from J; bases unmatched to any gene: 3. The CDR3 is CASSLWPGGKLFF. The CDR3, as DNA: TGTGCCAGCAGTTTATGGCCAGGGGGAAAACTGTTTTTT.

The DNA of the CDR3 is TGTGCCAGCAGTCCCCCAATGGGGCGCGGCTACGAGCAGTACTTC. It yields the protein CASSPPMGRGYEQYF. V and J are TRBV28 and TRBJ2-7; the D gene is possibly TRBD1 (5 bases). The V gene lost 5 bases and the J gene lost 3 bases, with 17 bases spanning the gap. CDR3 length: 15 amino acids. Germline V lookup: CDR1 MDHEN, CDR2 SYDVKM.

This CDR3 reads CASTQRGGINYGYTF. The DNA of the CDR3 is TGTGCCAGCACCCAAAGGGGGGGAATCAACTATGGCTACACCTTC. The V and J genes are TRBV2 and TRBJ1-2; D possibly corresponds to TRBD1 (6 bases). The V end was cut by 7 bases, the J end by 2 bases, with 17 bases between. In germline, CDR1 is SNHLY, CDR2 FYNNEI. CDR3 size: 15 residues.

This chain links TRBV7-2 with TRBJ2-7, with D unresolved. The CDR3 has 12 residues. Germline CDR1 SGHTA, CDR2 FQGNSA. The germline V and J ends were trimmed by 3 bases and 2 bases, with 5 bases remaining between them. Here the CDR3 DNA reads TGTGCCAGCAGCTTCGTCCCCTACGAGCAGTACTTC. Translating gives CASSFVPYEQYF.

The chain's CDR3 is CASSRNPGLGTDTQYF. The CDR3, as DNA: TGCGCCAGCAGCCGGAACCCGGGACTAGGCACAGATACGCAGTATTTT. This rearrangement joins TRBV4-1 to TRBJ2-3; TRBD2 agrees at 8 bases. The CDR3 runs to 16 residues. The trim removed 4 bases at V and 1 base at J, leaving 7 bases unmatched. Per the germline V gene, CDR1 is MGHRA and CDR2 is YSYEKL.

V usage is TRBV19 and J usage is TRBJ1-4; no clear D gene. The CDR3 extends over 13 amino acids. Trimming cost V 7 bases and J 4 bases, with 10 bases left between them. Germline V gene data show CDR1 as LNHDA and CDR2 as SQIVND (reference sequence). The CDR3 nucleotides read TGTGCCAGTAAAATGGGAGGTAATGAAAAACTGTTTTTT. Encoded protein: CASKMGGNEKLFF.

This chain links TRBV2 with TRBJ1-2; D not certain. The germline V and J ends were trimmed by 5 bases and 5 bases, with 15 bases remaining between them. CDR3 length equals 14 residues. Germline assignment: CDR1 SNHLY and CDR2 FYNNEI. The CDR3 sequence: CASSPQDGGYGYTF. As DNA, the CDR3 is TGTGCCAGCAGTCCTCAGGATGGAGGTTATGGCTACACCTTC.

The rearrangement links TRBV5-1 to TRBJ2-6; 8 nucleotides align to TRBD1. The CDR3 extends over 18 amino acids. V gave up 6 bases and J gave up 1 base; unmatched junction bases: 12. Per germline, CDR1 SGHRS and CDR2 YFSETQ. CDR3 coding DNA: TGCGCCAGCAAGGCAGGGGGCGGTCTGGGTTCTGGGGCCAACGTCCTGACTTTC. Encoded protein: CASKAGGGLGSGANVLTF.

This clone appeared a single time. The chain uses TRBV2 and TRBJ2-7; D perhaps matches TRBD1 (6 bases). The V gene's germline CDR1 is SNHLY and CDR2 FYNNEI. The CDR3 is made up of 14 amino acids. V was shortened by 7 bases and J by 2 bases, with 15 bases between the two germline ends. The CDR3 DNA follows: TGTGCCAGCACCGTTAACAGGGTCACCTACGAGCAGTACTTC. It is translated as CASTVNRVTYEQYF. Filled out from reference TRBV2 and TRBJ2-7, the complete variable domain reads EPEVTQTPSHQVTQMGQEVILRCVPISNHLYFYWYRQILGQKVEFLVSFYNNEISEKSEIFDDQFSVERPDGSNFTLKIRSTKLEDSAMYFCASTVNRVTYEQYFGPGTRLTVT.

This chain uses TRBV5-1 with TRBJ2-7; TRBD2 aligns across 13 bases. Germline CDR1 and CDR2: SGHRS and YFSETQ. V shed 0 bases and J 2 bases; nucleotides not matched to a gene: 2. This CDR3 contains 16 residues. CDR3 loop: CASSLGLAGGAYEQYF. For the CDR3, the DNA is TGCGCCAGCAGCTTGGGACTAGCGGGAGGTGCCTACGAGCAGTACTTC. Combining the CDR3 with reference TRBV5-1 and TRBJ2-7 gives the whole variable domain KAGVTQTPRYLIKTRGQQVTLSCSPISGHRSVSWYQQTPGQGLQFLFEYFSETQRNKGNFPGRFSGRQFSNSRSEMNVSTLELGDSALYLCASSLGLAGGAYEQYFGPGTRLTVT.